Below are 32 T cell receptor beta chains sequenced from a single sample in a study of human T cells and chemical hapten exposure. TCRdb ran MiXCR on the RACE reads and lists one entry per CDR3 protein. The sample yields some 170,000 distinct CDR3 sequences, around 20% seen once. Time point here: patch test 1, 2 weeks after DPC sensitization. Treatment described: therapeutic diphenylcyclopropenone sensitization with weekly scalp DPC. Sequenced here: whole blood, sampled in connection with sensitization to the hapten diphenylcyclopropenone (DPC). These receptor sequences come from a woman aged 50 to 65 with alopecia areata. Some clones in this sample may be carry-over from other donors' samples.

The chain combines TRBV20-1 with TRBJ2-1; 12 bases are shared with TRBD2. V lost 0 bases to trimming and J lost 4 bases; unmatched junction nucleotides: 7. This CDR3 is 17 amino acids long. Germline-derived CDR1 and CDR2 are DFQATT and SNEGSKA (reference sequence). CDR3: CSARDRLAGAGYNEQFF. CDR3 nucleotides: TGCAGTGCTAGAGATCGACTAGCGGGAGCTGGTTACAATGAGCAGTTCTTC.

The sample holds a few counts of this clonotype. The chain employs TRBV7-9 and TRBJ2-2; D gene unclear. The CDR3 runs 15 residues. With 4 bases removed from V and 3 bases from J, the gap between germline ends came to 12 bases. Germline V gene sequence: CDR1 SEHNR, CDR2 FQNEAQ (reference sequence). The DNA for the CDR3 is TGTGCCAGCAGCTCAACAGACCCATACACCGGGGAGCTGTTTTTT. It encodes CASSSTDPYTGELFF.

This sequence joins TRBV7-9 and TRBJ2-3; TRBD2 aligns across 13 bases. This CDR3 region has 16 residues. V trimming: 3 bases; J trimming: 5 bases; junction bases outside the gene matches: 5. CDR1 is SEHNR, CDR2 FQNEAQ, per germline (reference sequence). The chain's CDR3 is CASSFMRTSGRDTQYF. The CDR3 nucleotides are TGTGCCAGCAGCTTTATGAGGACTAGCGGGAGAGATACGCAGTATTTT.

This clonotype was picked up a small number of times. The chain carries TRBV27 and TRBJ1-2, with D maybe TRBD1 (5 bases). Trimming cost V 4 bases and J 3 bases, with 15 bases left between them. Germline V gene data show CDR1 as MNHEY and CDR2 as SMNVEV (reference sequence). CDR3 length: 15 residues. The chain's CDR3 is CASSSPGGGDYGYTF. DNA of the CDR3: TGTGCCAGCAGTTCCCCGGGGGGAGGTGACTATGGCTACACCTTC.

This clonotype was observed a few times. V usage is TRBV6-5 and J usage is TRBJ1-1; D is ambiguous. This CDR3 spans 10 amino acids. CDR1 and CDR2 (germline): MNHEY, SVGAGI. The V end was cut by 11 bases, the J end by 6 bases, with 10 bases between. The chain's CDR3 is CASIGAEAFF. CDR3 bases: TGTGCCTCGATTGGGGCTGAAGCTTTCTTT.

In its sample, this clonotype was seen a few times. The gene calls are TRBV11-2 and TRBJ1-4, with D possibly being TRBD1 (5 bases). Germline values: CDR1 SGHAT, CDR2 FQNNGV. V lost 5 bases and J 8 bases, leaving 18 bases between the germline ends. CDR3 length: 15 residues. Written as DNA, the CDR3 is TGTGCCAGCAGCCCTTGGACATATGAGCGAGAAAAACTGTTTTTT. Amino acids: CASSPWTYEREKLFF.

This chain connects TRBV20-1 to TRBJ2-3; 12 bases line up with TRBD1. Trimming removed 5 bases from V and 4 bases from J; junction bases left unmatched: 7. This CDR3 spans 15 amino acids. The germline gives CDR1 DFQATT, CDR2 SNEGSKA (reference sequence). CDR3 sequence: CSAYSGQGASDTQYF. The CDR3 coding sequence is TGCAGTGCTTACTCGGGACAGGGGGCCTCAGATACGCAGTATTTT.

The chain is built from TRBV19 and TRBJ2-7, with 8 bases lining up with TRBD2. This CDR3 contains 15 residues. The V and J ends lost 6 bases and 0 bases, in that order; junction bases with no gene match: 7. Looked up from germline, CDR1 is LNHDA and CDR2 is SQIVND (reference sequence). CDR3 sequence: CASRGAGASSYEQYF. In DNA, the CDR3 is TGTGCCAGTAGGGGAGCGGGAGCGTCCTCCTACGAGCAGTACTTC.

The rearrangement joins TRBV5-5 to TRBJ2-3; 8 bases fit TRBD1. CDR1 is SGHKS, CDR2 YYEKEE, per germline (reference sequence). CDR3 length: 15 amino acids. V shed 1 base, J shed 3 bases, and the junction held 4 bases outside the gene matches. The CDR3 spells CASSLQGARTDTQYF. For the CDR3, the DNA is TGTGCCAGCAGCTTGCAGGGGGCTCGGACAGATACGCAGTATTTT.

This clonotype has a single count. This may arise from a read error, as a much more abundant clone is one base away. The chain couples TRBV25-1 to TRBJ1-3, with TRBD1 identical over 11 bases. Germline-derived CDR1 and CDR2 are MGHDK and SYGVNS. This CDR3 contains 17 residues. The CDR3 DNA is TGTGCCAGCAGTAAATATCGGACAGGGGGCGCCGGAAACACCATATATTTT. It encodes CASSKYRTGGAGNTIYF.

Here the CDR3 reads CSATDYNEQFF. DNA of the CDR3: TGCAGTGCCACGGACTACAATGAGCAGTTCTTC. This rearrangement joins TRBV20-1 to TRBJ2-1; no definite D call. Germline CDR1 reads DFQATT; CDR2 reads SNEGSKA (reference sequence). Trimming took off 6 bases at V and 3 bases at J, with 6 bases between the two ends. The CDR3 totals 11 residues.

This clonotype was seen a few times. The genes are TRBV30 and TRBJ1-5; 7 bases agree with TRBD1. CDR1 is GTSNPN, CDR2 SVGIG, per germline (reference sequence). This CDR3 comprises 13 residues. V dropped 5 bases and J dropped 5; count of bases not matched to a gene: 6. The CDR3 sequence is CAWATGRDQPQHF. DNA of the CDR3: TGTGCCTGGGCGACAGGGAGGGATCAGCCCCAGCATTTT.

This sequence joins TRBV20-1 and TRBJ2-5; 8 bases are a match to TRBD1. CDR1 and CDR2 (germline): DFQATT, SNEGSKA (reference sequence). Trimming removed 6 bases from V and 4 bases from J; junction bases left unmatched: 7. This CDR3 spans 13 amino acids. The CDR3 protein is CSATTGAGETQYF. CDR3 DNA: TGCAGTGCCACGACAGGGGCGGGAGAGACCCAGTACTTC.

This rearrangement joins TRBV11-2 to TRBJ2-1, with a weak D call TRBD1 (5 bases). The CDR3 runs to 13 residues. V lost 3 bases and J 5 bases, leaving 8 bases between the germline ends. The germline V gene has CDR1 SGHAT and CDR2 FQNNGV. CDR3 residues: CASSFRQNNEQFF. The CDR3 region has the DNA TGTGCCAGCAGCTTCCGACAGAACAATGAGCAGTTCTTC.

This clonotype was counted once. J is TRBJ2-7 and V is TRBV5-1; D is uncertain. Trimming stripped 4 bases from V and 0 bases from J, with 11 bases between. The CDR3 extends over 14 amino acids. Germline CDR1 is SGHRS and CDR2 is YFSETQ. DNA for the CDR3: TGCGCCAGCAGCGCGAGCACCAACTCCTACGAGCAGTACTTC. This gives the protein CASSASTNSYEQYF. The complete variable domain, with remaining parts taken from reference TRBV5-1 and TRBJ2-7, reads KAGVTQTPRYLIKTRGQQVTLSCSPISGHRSVSWYQQTPGQGLQFLFEYFSETQRNKGNFPGRFSGRQFSNSRSEMNVSTLELGDSALYLCASSASTNSYEQYFGPGTRLTVT.

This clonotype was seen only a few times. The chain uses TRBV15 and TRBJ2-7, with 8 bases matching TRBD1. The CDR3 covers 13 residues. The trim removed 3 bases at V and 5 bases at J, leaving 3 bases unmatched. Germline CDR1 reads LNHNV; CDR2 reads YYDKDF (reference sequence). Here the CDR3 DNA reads TGTGCCACCAGCAGGGACAGGGTCCACGAGCAGTACTTC. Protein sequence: CATSRDRVHEQYF.

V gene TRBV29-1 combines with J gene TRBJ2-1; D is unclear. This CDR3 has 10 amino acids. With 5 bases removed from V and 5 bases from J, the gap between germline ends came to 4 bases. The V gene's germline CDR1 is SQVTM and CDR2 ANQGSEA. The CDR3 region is CSVQNNEQFF. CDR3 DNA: TGCAGCGTTCAGAACAATGAGCAGTTCTTC.

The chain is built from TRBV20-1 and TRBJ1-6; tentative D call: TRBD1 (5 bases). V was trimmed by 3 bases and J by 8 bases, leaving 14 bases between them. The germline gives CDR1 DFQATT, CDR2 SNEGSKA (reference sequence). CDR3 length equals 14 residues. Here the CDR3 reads CSASVARGDSPLHF. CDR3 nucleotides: TGCAGTGCTAGTGTCGCTCGGGGGGATTCACCCCTCCACTTT.

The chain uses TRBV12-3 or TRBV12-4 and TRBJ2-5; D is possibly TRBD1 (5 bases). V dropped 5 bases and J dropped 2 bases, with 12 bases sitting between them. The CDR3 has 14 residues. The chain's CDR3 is CASSNGHSQETQYF. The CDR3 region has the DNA TGTGCCAGCAGTAATGGACACTCGCAAGAGACCCAGTACTTC.

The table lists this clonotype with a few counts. For the CDR3, the DNA is TGCAGTGCAAACAGGGGGAACACTGAAGCTTTCTTT. Translated: CSANRGNTEAFF. The genes are TRBV20-1 and TRBJ1-1, with TRBD1 identical over 7 bases. Per the germline V gene, CDR1 is DFQATT and CDR2 is SNEGSKA (reference sequence). The CDR3 covers 12 residues. The J segment lost 1 base and the V segment lost 6 bases, leaving 2 bases of the junction unmatched.

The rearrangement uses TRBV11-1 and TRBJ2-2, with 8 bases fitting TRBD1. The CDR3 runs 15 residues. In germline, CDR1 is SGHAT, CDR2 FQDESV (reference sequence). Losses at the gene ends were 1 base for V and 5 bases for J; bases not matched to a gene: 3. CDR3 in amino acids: CASSLDRGTTGELFF. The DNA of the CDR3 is TGTGCCAGCAGCTTAGACAGGGGGACGACCGGGGAGCTGTTTTTT.

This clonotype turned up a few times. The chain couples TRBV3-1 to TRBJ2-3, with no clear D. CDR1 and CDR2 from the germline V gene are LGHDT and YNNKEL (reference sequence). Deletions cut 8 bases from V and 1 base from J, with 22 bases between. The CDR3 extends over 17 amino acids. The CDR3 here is CASSRHIGVYGTDTQYF. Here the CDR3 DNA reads TGTGCCAGCTCGAGGCATATCGGAGTATACGGCACAGATACGCAGTATTTT.

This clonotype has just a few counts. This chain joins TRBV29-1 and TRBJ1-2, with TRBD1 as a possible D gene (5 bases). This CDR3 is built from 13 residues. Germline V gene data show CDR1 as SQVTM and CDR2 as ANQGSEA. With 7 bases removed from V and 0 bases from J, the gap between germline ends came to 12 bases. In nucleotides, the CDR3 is TGCAGCGCCGAAGACAGCACTAACTATGGCTACACCTTC. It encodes CSAEDSTNYGYTF.

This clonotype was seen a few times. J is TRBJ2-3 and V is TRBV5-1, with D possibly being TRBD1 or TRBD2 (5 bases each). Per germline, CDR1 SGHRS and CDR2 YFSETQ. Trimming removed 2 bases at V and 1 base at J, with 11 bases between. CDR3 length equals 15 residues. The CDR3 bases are TGCGCCAGCAGCTTTGACGGGGCCCGCACAGATACGCAGTATTTT. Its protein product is CASSFDGARTDTQYF.

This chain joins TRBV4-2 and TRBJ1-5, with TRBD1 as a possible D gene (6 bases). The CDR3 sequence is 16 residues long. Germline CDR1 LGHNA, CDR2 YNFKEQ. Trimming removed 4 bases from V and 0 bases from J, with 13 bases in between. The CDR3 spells CASSPTGDNSNQPQHF. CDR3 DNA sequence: TGTGCCAGCAGCCCTACCGGGGACAATAGCAATCAGCCCCAGCATTTT.

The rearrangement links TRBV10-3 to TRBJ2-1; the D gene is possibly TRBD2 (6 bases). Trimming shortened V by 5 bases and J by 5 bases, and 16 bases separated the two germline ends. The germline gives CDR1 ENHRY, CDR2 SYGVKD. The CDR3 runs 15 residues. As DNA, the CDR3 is TGTGCCATCAGTAATAGCGGTAGTTGGCACAATGAGCAGTTCTTC. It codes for CAISNSGSWHNEQFF.

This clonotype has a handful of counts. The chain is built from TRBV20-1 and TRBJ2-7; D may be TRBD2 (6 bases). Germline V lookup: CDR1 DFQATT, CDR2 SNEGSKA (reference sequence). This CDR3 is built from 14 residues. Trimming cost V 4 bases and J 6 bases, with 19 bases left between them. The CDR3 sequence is CSAMYRGTPPEQYF. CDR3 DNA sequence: TGCAGTGCTATGTACCGGGGGACTCCCCCCGAGCAGTACTTC.

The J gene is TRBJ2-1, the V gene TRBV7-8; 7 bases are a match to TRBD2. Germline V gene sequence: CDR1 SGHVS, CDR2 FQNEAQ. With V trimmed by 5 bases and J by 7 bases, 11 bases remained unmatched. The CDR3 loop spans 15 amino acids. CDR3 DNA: TGTGCCAGCAGCAGAAGCGGGCTAGCGGCGAATGAGCAGTTCTTC. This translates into CASSRSGLAANEQFF.

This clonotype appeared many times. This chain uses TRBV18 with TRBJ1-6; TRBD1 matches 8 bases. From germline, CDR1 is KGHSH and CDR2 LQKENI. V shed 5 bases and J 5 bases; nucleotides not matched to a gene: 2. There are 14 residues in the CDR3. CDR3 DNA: TGTGCCAGCTCAGTGACAGGGGATAATTCACCCCTCCACTTT. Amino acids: CASSVTGDNSPLHF.

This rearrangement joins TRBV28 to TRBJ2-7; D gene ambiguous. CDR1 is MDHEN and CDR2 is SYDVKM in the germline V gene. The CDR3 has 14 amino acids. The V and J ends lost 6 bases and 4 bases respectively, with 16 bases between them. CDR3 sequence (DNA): TGTGCCAGCAGCTCGCCCGTACTCAGGTACGAGCAGTACTTC. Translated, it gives CASSSPVLRYEQYF.

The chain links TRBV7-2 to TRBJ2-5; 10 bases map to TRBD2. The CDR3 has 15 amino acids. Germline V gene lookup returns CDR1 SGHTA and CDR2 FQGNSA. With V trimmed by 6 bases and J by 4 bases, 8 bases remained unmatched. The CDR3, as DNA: TGTGCCAGCAGTACTAAACGGACTAGCGGAGAGACCCAGTACTTC. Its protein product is CASSTKRTSGETQYF.

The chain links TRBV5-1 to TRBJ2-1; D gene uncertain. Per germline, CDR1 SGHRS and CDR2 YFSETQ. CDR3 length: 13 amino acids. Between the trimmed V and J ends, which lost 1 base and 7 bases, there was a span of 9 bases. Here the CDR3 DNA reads TGCGCCAGCAGCTTGCGCCGAGCGAATGAGCAGTTCTTC. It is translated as CASSLRRANEQFF.